A selection of T cell receptor beta chains follows, all from one sample in a study of CD8 T cells in Susac syndrome. TCRdb ran MiXCR on the immunoSEQ multiplex PCR reads and lists one entry per CDR3 protein. The sample shows around 180,000 distinct CDR3 sequences, around 95% of them seen only once. The sequenced sample consisted of CD4+ T cells from PBMCs. The receptors stem from a human donor with multiple sclerosis. CDR3s include the opening cysteine and the closing phenylalanine or tryptophan. D genes are given only for firm matches. A clone size is listed for some rows: how often the clone was seen (once, few, many), or a class if it is expanded.

>.|TRBJ2-7|.|TRBV20-1
CSASPQSTYEQYF
TGCAGTGCTAGCCCGCAGTCTACCTACGAGCAGTACTTC
>TRBD1|TRBJ1-5|.|TRBV12-3/TRBV12-4
CASSQGQVLNQPQHF
TGTGCCAGCAGCCAGGGACAGGTGCTCAATCAGCCCCAGCATTTT
>TRBD1|TRBJ2-1|.|TRBV20-1
CSATPGQGANEQFF
TGCAGTGCCACCCCGGGACAGGGGGCTAATGAGCAGTTCTTC
>.|TRBJ2-4|.|TRBV4-1
CASSQDKQLNIQYF
TGCGCCAGCAGCCAAGACAAACAGTTAAACATTCAGTACTTC
>.|TRBJ2-7|.|TRBV30
CAWSGSPVIPGSLRSYEQYF
TGTGCCTGGAGTGGTTCCCCCGTGATCCCGGGCTCACTAAGGAGCTACGAGCAGTACTTC
>TRBD1|TRBJ2-5|.|TRBV15
CATSRDRTGADNF
TGTGCCACCAGCAGAGATCGGACAGGGGCGGACAACTTC
>.|TRBJ2-5|.|TRBV29-1
CSVGAGKKTQYF
TGCAGCGTTGGGGCGGGTAAAAAGACCCAGTACTTC
>.|TRBJ2-1|.|TRBV24-1
CATSDRDMGGEQFF
TGTGCCACCAGTGACCGGGACATGGGTGGAGAGCAGTTCTTC
>.|TRBJ2-5|.|TRBV3-1
CASSQGKRPQETQYF
TGTGCCAGCAGCCAAGGAAAGAGGCCCCAAGAGACCCAGTACTTC
>TRBD2|TRBJ2-5|.|TRBV6-2/TRBV6-3
CASSYERGGRQETQYF
TGTGCCAGCAGTTACGAGCGGGGGGGCCGGCAAGAGACCCAGTACTTC
>.|TRBJ1-1|.|TRBV18
CASSLTLTGRNTEAFF
TGTGCCAGCTCACTCACCCTGACGGGCAGGAACACTGAAGCTTTCTTT
>.|TRBJ1-2|once|TRBV4-2
CASSQDLGGRGYGYTF
TGTGCCAGCAGCCAAGACTTGGGGGGCAGGGGCTATGGCTACACCTTC
>.|TRBJ1-6|once|TRBV3-1
CASSQLRGTLHF
TGTGCCAGCAGCCAACTTCGGGGGACCCTCCACTTT
>.|TRBJ1-1|.|TRBV29-1
CSGGSQSNTEAFF
TGCAGCGGGGGATCACAGAGTAACACTGAAGCTTTCTTT
>TRBD1|TRBJ1-5|.|TRBV15
CATSGGQGSNQPQHF
TGTGCCACCAGCGGGGGACAGGGAAGCAATCAGCCCCAGCATTTT
>.|TRBJ2-4|.|TRBV12-3/TRBV12-4
CASSLSQQTGALGIQYF
TGTGCCAGCAGTTTGAGCCAGCAGACCGGGGCCTTAGGGATTCAGTACTTC
>.|TRBJ2-1|.|TRBV28
CASKTDSYNEQFF
TGTGCCAGCAAGACGGATTCCTACAATGAGCAGTTCTTC
>.|TRBJ1-1|.|TRBV18
CASSPPSKNTEAFF
TGTGCCAGCTCACCCCCATCGAAGAACACTGAAGCTTTCTTT
>TRBD1|TRBJ1-5|.|TRBV12-3/TRBV12-4
CASSPGQGYSNQPQHF
TGTGCCAGCAGCCCGGGACAGGGTTATAGCAATCAGCCCCAGCATTTT
>.|TRBJ2-3|.|TRBV2
CASSAYTDTQYF
TGTGCCAGCAGTGCTTACACAGATACGCAGTATTTT
>.|TRBJ2-7|.|TRBV12-3/TRBV12-4
CASSSPGRSSYEQYF
TGTGCCAGCAGTTCCCCAGGCCGGAGCTCCTACGAGCAGTACTTC
>TRBD2|TRBJ2-1|once|TRBV30
CAWSVIRTSGGPNEQFF
TGTGCCTGGAGTGTAATTCGTACTAGCGGGGGGCCGAATGAGCAGTTCTTC
>TRBD1|TRBJ1-3|.|TRBV9
CASSATGGKGNTIYF
TGTGCCAGCAGCGCAACAGGGGGCAAAGGAAACACCATATATTTT
>.|TRBJ2-7|.|TRBV2
CASISEGKGEQYF
TGTGCCAGCATCTCTGAGGGGAAGGGCGAGCAGTACTTC
>.|TRBJ1-5|.|TRBV29-1
CSVGENSNQPQHF
TGCAGCGTTGGAGAGAATAGCAATCAGCCCCAGCATTTT
>.|TRBJ1-4|.|TRBV9
CASSPSLGVGEKLFF
TGTGCCAGCAGCCCCTCCCTGGGGGTAGGAGAAAAACTGTTTTTT